Shown below are 25 T cell receptor beta chains from a single sample sequenced in a study of blood T cell repertoires in COVID-19. Clones were read by immunoSEQ multiplex PCR, and TCRdb kept only the in-frame ones, dropping some. There are some 80,000 clones in the sample; 75% to 85% occur only once, and 9.6% lies in the top ten. Source material: peripheral blood. These receptors were collected from a man over 45 with COVID-19, enrolled during active disease.

The gene calls are TRBV4-2 and TRBJ2-7; the match to TRBD2 covers 10 bases. After removal of 5 bases from V and 0 bases from J, the junction contained 4 bases not matched to a gene. The germline V gene has CDR1 LGHNA and CDR2 YNFKEQ. The CDR3 is 15 residues long. The CDR3 region is CASSWIAGGSYEQYF. CDR3 bases: TGTGCCAGCAGCTGGATAGCGGGGGGCTCCTACGAGCAGTACTTC.

The chain joins TRBV6-5 to TRBJ2-5; D might be TRBD1 (6 bases). There are 16 residues in the CDR3. From germline, CDR1 is MNHEY and CDR2 SVGAGI. Deletions cut 0 bases from V and 6 bases from J, with 17 bases between. The CDR3 region has the DNA TGTGCCAGCAGTTACTCTTTAACAGGGACGTGGAAGACCCAGTACTTC. Translating it yields CASSYSLTGTWKTQYF.

The chain joins TRBV28 to TRBJ2-7; 12 bases agree with TRBD2. The J segment lost 5 bases and the V segment lost 8 bases, leaving 7 bases of the junction unmatched. Germline V gene lookup returns CDR1 MDHEN and CDR2 SYDVKM. The CDR3 sequence is 14 residues long. The CDR3 DNA reads TGTGCCAGCCATACTAGCGGGAGGACCCACGAGCAGTACTTC. It codes for CASHTSGRTHEQYF. The entire variable domain, with the rest obtained from reference TRBV28 and TRBJ2-7, is as follows: DVKVTQSSRYLVKRTGEKVFLECVQDMDHENMFWYRQDPGLGLRLIYFSYDVKMKEKGDIPEGYSVSREKKERFSLILESASTNQTSMYLCASHTSGRTHEQYFGPGTRLTVT.

This chain uses TRBV11-2 with TRBJ2-7, with a possible D match to TRBD1 (5 bases). The germline V gene has CDR1 SGHAT and CDR2 FQNNGV. The CDR3 has 14 amino acids. Trimming pared 0 bases from V and 2 bases from J, leaving 8 bases between. DNA for the CDR3: TGTGCCAGCAGCTTAGAAAGGGGCCCCTACGAGCAGTACTTC. Translation: CASSLERGPYEQYF.

The sample holds a few counts of this clone. The chain combines TRBV4-2 with TRBJ1-1; no firm D call. Germline assignment: CDR1 LGHNA and CDR2 YNFKEQ. The CDR3 loop spans 14 amino acids. V lost 2 bases to trimming and J lost 3 bases, with 10 bases between them. The CDR3 DNA reads TGTGCCAGCAGCCAATTAGGGAGGGACACTGAAGCTTTCTTT. Residues: CASSQLGRDTEAFF.

This rearrangement joins TRBV28 to TRBJ1-1; 7 bases are a match to TRBD1. This CDR3 comprises 15 residues. V was clipped by 5 bases and J by 6 bases; unmatched bases: 12. Per the germline V gene, CDR1 is MDHEN and CDR2 is SYDVKM. The DNA of the CDR3 is TGTGCCAGCAGTGATCTGAACAGACAGGGACCTGAAGCTTTCTTT. Translating gives CASSDLNRQGPEAFF.

The V gene is TRBV2, the J gene TRBJ1-1; unclear D gene. Germline-derived CDR1 and CDR2 are SNHLY and FYNNEI. This CDR3 contains 13 residues. The ends were cut back, 1 base at V and 8 bases at J, with 11 bases in the middle. CDR3 in DNA: TGTGCCAGCAGTGAAGAGGCGTTGCGGGAAGCTTTCTTT. It codes for CASSEEALREAFF.

In its sample, this clone is medium-sized. This chain uses TRBV3-1 (or the pseudogene TRBV3-2) with TRBJ2-7, with D unclear. V was clipped by 1 base and J by 7 bases, with 17 bases between them. The CDR3 is 15 residues long. Germline CDR1 and CDR2: LGHDT and YNNKEL (reference sequence). The chain's CDR3 is CASSQVRNSVQEQYF. In DNA form, the CDR3 reads TGTGCCAGCAGCCAAGTTCGCAACAGTGTGCAGGAGCAGTACTTC.

The rearrangement uses TRBV4-1 and TRBJ2-7; 10 bases match TRBD2. V lost 0 bases to trimming and J lost 4 bases; unmatched junction nucleotides: 3. This CDR3 has 15 amino acids. CDR1 MGHRA and CDR2 YSYEKL come from the germline V gene. The CDR3 loop reads CASSQEDSGRYEQYF. CDR3 DNA: TGCGCCAGCAGCCAAGAGGATAGCGGGAGGTACGAGCAGTACTTC.

The chain has TRBV2 and TRBJ2-7; weak D call: TRBD1 (6 bases). CDR1 and CDR2 from the germline V gene are SNHLY and FYNNEI. The V end was cut by 5 bases, the J end by 4 bases, with 9 bases between. This CDR3 has 12 amino acids. The CDR3 sequence: CASSSQGYEQYF. The CDR3 DNA sequence: TGTGCCAGCAGTTCACAGGGTTACGAGCAGTACTTC.

The genes are TRBV24-1 and TRBJ2-3; 7 bases are shared with TRBD1. Trimming cost V 4 bases and J 3 bases; bases outside gene matches: 3. Germline V gene lookup returns CDR1 KGHDR and CDR2 SFDVKD. CDR3 size: 14 residues. The CDR3 DNA follows: TGTGCCACCAGTGACCCGGGACAGACAGATACGCAGTATTTT. Amino acid sequence: CATSDPGQTDTQYF.

This chain links TRBV28 with TRBJ2-7; possible D gene TRBD1, 5 bases. There are 14 residues in the CDR3. The germline V gene encodes CDR1 MDHEN and CDR2 SYDVKM. Trimming left V 5 bases short and J 0 bases short, with 11 bases between. CDR3 sequence: CASSPQGDSYEQYF. The CDR3 region has the DNA TGTGCCAGCAGTCCGCAGGGTGACTCCTACGAGCAGTACTTC.

V usage is TRBV30 and J usage is TRBJ1-6; D call uncertain. Deletions cut 0 bases from V and 7 bases from J, with 7 bases between. CDR3 size: 13 residues. Germline V gene sequence: CDR1 GTSNPN, CDR2 SVGIG (reference sequence). CDR3 bases: TGTGCCTGGAGTGTGATCGCGAATTCACCCCTCCACTTT. Amino acid sequence: CAWSVIANSPLHF. The full variable domain, its missing parts supplied by reference TRBV30 and TRBJ1-6, is SQTIHQWPATLVQPVGSPLSLECTVEGTSNPNLYWYRQAAGRGLQLLFYSVGIGQISSEVPQNLSASRPQDRQFILSSKKLLLSDSGFYLCAWSVIANSPLHFGNGTRLTVT.

The chain combines TRBV3-1 (or the pseudogene TRBV3-2) with TRBJ1-6; no clear D. The CDR3 contains 12 residues. Germline assignment: CDR1 LGHDT and CDR2 YNNKEL (reference sequence). V lost 2 bases and J 13 bases, leaving 9 bases between the germline ends. CDR3 protein: CASSQPRSPLHF. The CDR3 DNA follows: TGTGCCAGCAGCCAACCTAGATCGCCCCTCCACTTT.

The J gene is TRBJ2-2, the V gene TRBV5-1; TRBD2 matches 14 bases. The trim removed 3 bases at V and 2 bases at J, leaving 12 bases unmatched. The CDR3 consists of 20 residues. CDR1 SGHRS and CDR2 YFSETQ come from the germline V gene. CDR3 sequence reads: CASSSRLAGGPRINTGELFF. DNA for the CDR3: TGCGCCAGCAGCTCGAGACTAGCGGGAGGGCCCCGAATCAACACCGGGGAGCTGTTTTTT.

V gene TRBV18 combines with J gene TRBJ2-5, with D possibly matching TRBD2 (5 bases). The germline V gene has CDR1 KGHSH and CDR2 LQKENI. V lost 3 bases and J lost 3, with 8 bases in between. The CDR3 is 13 amino acids. The CDR3 protein is CASSPGVKETQYF. Here the CDR3 DNA reads TGTGCCAGCTCACCCGGGGTCAAAGAGACCCAGTACTTC.

The CDR3 DNA follows: TGTGCCAGCAGTCCTTCAGGGGGCTCTGGAAACACCATATATTTT. This sequence encodes CASSPSGGSGNTIYF. The V and J genes are TRBV27 and TRBJ1-3, with 7 positions matching TRBD1. After removal of 5 bases from V and 0 bases from J, the junction contained 4 bases not matched to a gene. This CDR3 has 15 amino acids. Looked up from germline, CDR1 is MNHEY and CDR2 is SMNVEV (reference sequence).

This clone was found once. The chain links TRBV19 to TRBJ2-7; TRBD2 aligns across 13 bases. The CDR3 contains 18 residues. Germline-derived CDR1 and CDR2 are LNHDA and SQIVND (reference sequence). J was trimmed by 6 bases and V by 1 base; bases with no gene match: 12. Here the CDR3 DNA reads TGTGCCAGTAGTATAGGGGGACTAGCGGGACACCTCCTCGGCGAGCAGTACTTC. As protein: CASSIGGLAGHLLGEQYF.

The rearrangement joins TRBV19 to TRBJ2-1; 10 nucleotides agree with TRBD2. Trimming at V came to 6 bases and at J to 4 bases, leaving 6 bases not matched to a gene. Looked up from germline, CDR1 is LNHDA and CDR2 is SQIVND (reference sequence). The length of the CDR3 is 15 residues. CDR3 protein: CASSAGTSDYNEQFF. The CDR3 DNA is TGTGCCAGTAGCGCCGGGACTAGCGATTACAATGAGCAGTTCTTC.

The genes are TRBV30 and TRBJ2-4, with 10 bases that match TRBD1. V gave up 7 bases and J gave up 0 bases; unmatched junction bases: 3. Per germline, CDR1 GTSNPN and CDR2 SVGIG (reference sequence). This CDR3 region has 14 residues. Here the CDR3 reads CASDRGLAKNIQYF. Written as DNA, the CDR3 is TGTGCCTCTGACAGGGGGCTAGCCAAAAACATTCAGTACTTC.

This clone appeared a few times. The V and J genes are TRBV11-3 and TRBJ1-2; no clear D. CDR1 is SGHNT, CDR2 YENEEA, per germline. Trimming shortened V by 4 bases and J by 10 bases, and 10 bases separated the two germline ends. This CDR3 has 11 amino acids. CDR3 bases: TGTGCCAGCAGCTCAAGGAGGATCTACACCTTC. It is translated as CASSSRRIYTF.

The J gene is TRBJ2-3, the V gene TRBV27, with TRBD2 identical over 7 bases. Germline CDR1 MNHEY, CDR2 SMNVEV (reference sequence). V lost 7 bases, J lost 1 base, and 11 bases stayed unmatched. The CDR3 sequence is 16 residues long. CDR3 sequence: CASTLREGGGTDTQYF. CDR3 DNA sequence: TGTGCCAGCACTCTCAGGGAGGGAGGGGGCACAGATACGCAGTATTTT.

This chain links TRBV10-3 with TRBJ2-1, with 7 positions matching TRBD2. The V segment lost 4 bases and the J segment 5 bases; nucleotides outside the gene matches: 8. This CDR3 spans 15 amino acids. Germline CDR1 reads ENHRY; CDR2 reads SYGVKD. Here the CDR3 DNA reads TGTGCCATCAGTGGAAAAGCGGGAATAAACAATGAGCAGTTCTTC. It specifies CAISGKAGINNEQFF.

The gene calls are TRBV9 and TRBJ2-5; the match to TRBD2 covers 13 bases. V trimming: 3 bases; J trimming: 5 bases; junction bases outside the gene matches: 7. The CDR3 has 16 residues. Germline V gene data show CDR1 as SGDLS and CDR2 as YYNGEE. The CDR3 sequence is CASSGTSGGGSETQYF. DNA of the CDR3: TGTGCCAGCAGCGGGACTAGCGGGGGCGGCAGCGAGACCCAGTACTTC.

This sequence joins TRBV4-3 and TRBJ1-2; 7 bases match TRBD1. The CDR3 loop spans 16 amino acids. The germline V gene encodes CDR1 LGHNA and CDR2 YSLEER. Trimming took 0 bases from V and 3 from J; bases not matched to a gene: 7. The CDR3 region has the DNA TGCGCCAGCAGCCAAGATACAGGGGTATTAGACTATGGCTACACCTTC. Protein sequence: CASSQDTGVLDYGYTF.